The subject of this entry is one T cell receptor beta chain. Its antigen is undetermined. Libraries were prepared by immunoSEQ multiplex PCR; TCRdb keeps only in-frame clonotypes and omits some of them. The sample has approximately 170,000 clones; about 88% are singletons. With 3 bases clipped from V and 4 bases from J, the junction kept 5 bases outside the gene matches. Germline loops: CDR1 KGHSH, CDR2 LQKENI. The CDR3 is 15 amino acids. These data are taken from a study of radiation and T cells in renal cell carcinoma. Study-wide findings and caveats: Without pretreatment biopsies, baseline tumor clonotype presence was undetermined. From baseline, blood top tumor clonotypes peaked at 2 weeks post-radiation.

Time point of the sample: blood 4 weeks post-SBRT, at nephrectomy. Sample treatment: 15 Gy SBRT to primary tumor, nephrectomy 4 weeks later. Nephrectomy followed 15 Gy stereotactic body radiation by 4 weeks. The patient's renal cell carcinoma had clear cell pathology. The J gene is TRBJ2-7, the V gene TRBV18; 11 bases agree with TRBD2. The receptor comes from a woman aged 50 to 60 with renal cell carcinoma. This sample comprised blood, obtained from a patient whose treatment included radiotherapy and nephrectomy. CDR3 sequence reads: CASSPTSGVDYEQYF. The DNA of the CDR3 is TGTGCCAGCTCACCGACTAGCGGGGTAGATTACGAGCAGTACTTC.